This is a list of T cell receptor beta chains from one sample in a study of T and B cells in COVID-19 patients. TCRdb re-derived calls from the multiplex PCR reads in MiXCR, one entry per CDR3 protein. The table has more than 3,000 distinct CDR3 sequences, around 23% seen once. The sequencing input was blood. The receptors derive from a human donor with active COVID-19. CDR3s include the opening cysteine and the closing phenylalanine or tryptophan. Size is stated for part of the rows, as once, few or many counts, or as a class when the clone is expanded.

v_call,clone_size,j_call,cdr3_aa
TRBV10-3,medium-sized,TRBJ2-1,CAMGEYNEQFF
TRBV27,medium-sized,TRBJ2-7,CASTRAGQGFEEQYF
TRBV5-6,medium-sized,TRBJ2-5,CASSTGLAGGSFETQYF
TRBV6-1,medium-sized,TRBJ2-5,CASSPRQDLGTQYF
TRBV20-1,NA,TRBJ2-7,CSAGSGASYEQYF
TRBV19,large,TRBJ2-1,CASSISLGSEQFF
TRBV19,large,TRBJ2-7,CATVDGADTYEQYF
TRBV11-3,NA,TRBJ1-1,CASSRTVTEAFF
TRBV5-1,few,TRBJ2-5,CASSFTAQETQYF
TRBV6-2/TRBV6-3,medium-sized,TRBJ2-7,CASSTLPGHTYEQYF
TRBV7-2,few,TRBJ1-6,CASSLRGSSYNSPLHF
TRBV6-5,medium-sized,TRBJ1-1,CASSYSTPGTPGTEAFF
TRBV20-1,NA,TRBJ1-1,CSARVQGGTEAFF
TRBV7-9,few,TRBJ2-5,CASSFLAGGGEQYF
TRBV27,NA,TRBJ2-1,CASSLNGPIAQFF
TRBV19,medium-sized,TRBJ1-1,CASSKHQGNTEAFF
TRBV12-3/TRBV12-4,few,TRBJ1-6,CASSLLIGDSPLHF
TRBV7-9,large,TRBJ2-3,CASSPDGKDTQYF
TRBV13,NA,TRBJ2-1,CASRPTSGSSYNEQFF
TRBV24-1,medium-sized,TRBJ2-7,CATSGTGEYEQYF
TRBV19,large,TRBJ2-2,CASSTLPRTGELFF
TRBV27,medium-sized,TRBJ2-7,CASSFTLAGEQYF
TRBV5-6,NA,TRBJ1-5,CASSFGPAVQPQHF